This is a list of T cell receptor beta chains from one sample in a study of blood T cell repertoires in COVID-19. The table came from immunoSEQ multiplex PCR; TCRdb's copy has only in-frame clones and leaves some out. The table lists about 83,000 clones, roughly nine tenths of them singletons. Source material: peripheral blood. Every receptor here comes from a woman older than 75 with active or convalescent COVID-19. The CDR3 runs from the conserved cysteine through the conserved F or W. A D gene is named only where the DNA matches it firmly. A row's size may be missing; if present it is once, few, many or a size class.

cdr3_nt cdr3_aa d_call clone_size j_call v_call
TGTGCCACCAGCAGAGATCCCCGGGACAGGGGGTCTCAGCCCCAGCATTTT CATSRDPRDRGSQPQHF TRBD1 NA TRBJ1-5 TRBV15
TGTGCCAGCAGCCCCTACGGACAGGGCGAGACCCAGTACTTC CASSPYGQGETQYF TRBD1 NA TRBJ2-5 TRBV7-2
TGCGCCAGCAGGACAGGGACGTCCGGAGGGCCCCAGCATTTT CASRTGTSGGPQHF TRBD1 once TRBJ1-5 TRBV5-1
TGTGCCAGCCCTTCATCGGGACAGGGGAGGACCCAGTACTTC CASPSSGQGRTQYF TRBD1 NA TRBJ2-5 TRBV6-5
TGTGCCAGCAGTTTGGCGGGGACGACCGGGGAGCTGTTTTTT CASSLAGTTGELFF NA NA TRBJ2-2 TRBV6-5
TGTGCCAGCAGCCCTCAGGACCAAGGGAGACGGGAAGCTTTCTTT CASSPQDQGRREAFF NA NA TRBJ1-1 TRBV9
TGTGCCAGCAGCGACCGACAGGGGAAGGATCAGCCCCAGCATTTT CASSDRQGKDQPQHF TRBD1 NA TRBJ1-5 TRBV7-9
TGTGCCAGCAGCCCTAGCGGGGGGGGTCTCGAGCAGTACTTC CASSPSGGGLEQYF TRBD2 NA TRBJ2-7 TRBV7-3
TGTGCCAGCTCCGCGGGCATGAACACTGAAGCTTTCTTT CASSAGMNTEAFF NA NA TRBJ1-1 TRBV18
TGTGCCAGCAGCTTGGAAGGTGGAGGGAACACTGAAGCTTTCTTT CASSLEGGGNTEAFF NA NA TRBJ1-1 TRBV5-4
TGTGCCAGCAGGGGACAGGGACTTGAAGCTTTCTTT CASRGQGLEAFF TRBD1 once TRBJ1-1 TRBV12-3/TRBV12-4
TGTGCCAGCAGCAGGTACAGGGAAGAGCCCCAGCATTTT CASSRYREEPQHF NA NA TRBJ1-5 TRBV21-1
TGTGCCAGCAGTGAATGGAGAATCCCCCCTTCACCCCTCCACTTT CASSEWRIPPSPLHF NA NA TRBJ1-6 TRBV2
TGTGCCAGCGAGGGAAGGGACACTGAAGCTTTCTTT CASEGRDTEAFF NA NA TRBJ1-1 TRBV7-9
TGTGCCAGCAGCTTCCGACAGGGAGGATACTACGAGCAGTACTTC CASSFRQGGYYEQYF NA NA TRBJ2-7 TRBV7-2
TGTGCCAGCAGCTTGGAGGGCGGCACCTATGGCTACACCTTC CASSLEGGTYGYTF NA NA TRBJ1-2 TRBV11-2
TGTGCCAGCAGCCTTGACAGATTCTATGGCTACACCTTC CASSLDRFYGYTF NA NA TRBJ1-2 TRBV3-1/TRBV3-2
TGTGCCAGCAGCGAGGGGACTAGCGGGCCCCCGCGGTCCTACGAGCAGTACTTC CASSEGTSGPPRSYEQYF TRBD2 NA TRBJ2-7 TRBV7-2
TGTGCCAGCAGCAGCCAAGAAACCCTAAGTCGGACTGAAGCTTTCTTT CASSSQETLSRTEAFF NA NA TRBJ1-1 TRBV3-1/TRBV3-2
TGCGCCAGCAGCTTTCAGGGATTTAATGAAAAACTGTTTTTT CASSFQGFNEKLFF NA NA TRBJ1-4 TRBV5-1
TGTGCCAGCAGCTTGGTAGGGACTAGCGGGGAGGGATCCTACAATGAGCAGTTCTTC CASSLVGTSGEGSYNEQFF TRBD2 NA TRBJ2-1 TRBV5-6
TGTGCCAGCAGCTTATCCGCAGGGGGAACTGAAGCTTTCTTT CASSLSAGGTEAFF TRBD1 NA TRBJ1-1 TRBV7-9
TGTGCCAGCAGCTCGAGAGGGCAGGGGGAAGGTGAAAAACTGTTTTTT CASSSRGQGEGEKLFF TRBD1 NA TRBJ1-4 TRBV7-2
TGTGCCAGCAGTTACCGACTAGCGGGGAGCACAGATACGCAGTATTTT CASSYRLAGSTDTQYF TRBD2 NA TRBJ2-3 TRBV6-5
TGTGCCAGCAGCCTTAGACTAGCGGGGGGAACCGGGGAGCTGTTTTTT CASSLRLAGGTGELFF TRBD2 NA TRBJ2-2 TRBV7-6
TGTGCCAGCGGTTTCGGGGGATGCACTGAAGCTTTCTTT CASGFGGCTEAFF NA NA TRBJ1-1 TRBV28
TGTGCCAGTGGTGAACACCCCCCAAAAGAGACCCAGTACTTC CASGEHPPKETQYF NA NA TRBJ2-5 TRBV19
TGTGCCAGCAGCGTAGTGGCAGATAATTCACCCCTCCACTTT CASSVVADNSPLHF NA NA TRBJ1-6 TRBV9
TGTGCCAGCAGCTTTGGTGACAGGGGAGGGGAGACCCAGTACTTC CASSFGDRGGETQYF NA NA TRBJ2-5 TRBV7-9
TGTGCCAGCAGTTTGCGACAGCTTGAAGCTTTCTTT CASSLRQLEAFF NA NA TRBJ1-1 TRBV12-3/TRBV12-4
TGTGCCAGCAGCCAAGAACTAATACCTGCCCAGTACTTC CASSQELIPAQYF NA once TRBJ2-5 TRBV4-2
TGCGCCAGCACCGCGGGGGAGCGCTACACCTTC CASTAGERYTF NA NA TRBJ1-2 TRBV5-1
TGTGCCAGCAGCCAAGATGGACTAGGGTACGAGCAGTACTTC CASSQDGLGYEQYF TRBD2 NA TRBJ2-7 TRBV3-1/TRBV3-2
TGTGCCAGCAGGCCCAACTCTGGGACAGGGGGACCAAACACTGAAGCTTTCTTT CASRPNSGTGGPNTEAFF TRBD1 NA TRBJ1-1 TRBV28
TGCGCCAGCAGCTTGGCCGCACAGAACACTGAAGCTTTCTTT CASSLAAQNTEAFF NA NA TRBJ1-1 TRBV5-1
TGCGCCAGCAGCCAGGGGCAGGCAGATACGCAGTATTTT CASSQGQADTQYF NA NA TRBJ2-3 TRBV4-1
TGTGCCAGCAGTTTCTCTGAGGAGAACACTGAAGCTTTCTTT CASSFSEENTEAFF NA NA TRBJ1-1 TRBV28
TGCGCCAGCAGCTTTACAGGGGGCACCAAGGCAGATACGCAGTATTTT CASSFTGGTKADTQYF TRBD1 NA TRBJ2-3 TRBV5-1
TGTGCCATCAGTGCGGGGGAGACCCAGTACTTC CAISAGETQYF NA NA TRBJ2-5 TRBV10-3
TGCGCCAGCAGCTTTGGGCTAGGACAGTATTACAATGAGCAGTTCTTC CASSFGLGQYYNEQFF NA few TRBJ2-1 TRBV5-1
TGTGCCAGCAGTGAAGGACAGGGTAATTCACCCCTCCACTTT CASSEGQGNSPLHF TRBD1 NA TRBJ1-6 TRBV6-4
TGTGCCAGCAGGGCATCGGACACTCCCCTGCCCCGTGGCTACACCTTC CASRASDTPLPRGYTF NA NA TRBJ1-2 TRBV28
TGTGCCTGGAAAGGGCAGGGGGAGGTCGAGCAGTACTTC CAWKGQGEVEQYF NA NA TRBJ2-7 TRBV30
TGTGCCAGCAGCCCTCGGGTGAACACTGAAGCTTTCTTT CASSPRVNTEAFF NA few TRBJ1-1 TRBV7-9
TGTGCCAGCAGCCAAGAAACACAGGTCGGCTACGAGCAGTACTTC CASSQETQVGYEQYF NA NA TRBJ2-7 TRBV14
TGTGCCAGCAGCTTAGGCGGCAGGGGTGGAAACGAGCAGTACTTC CASSLGGRGGNEQYF NA NA TRBJ2-7 TRBV7-6
TGTGCCAGCAGTCCCACAGTGAACTATAATTCACCCCTCCACTTT CASSPTVNYNSPLHF NA NA TRBJ1-6 TRBV6-6
TGTGCCAGCAGCCAGGACAGGGGGTTTTACTATGGCTACACCTTC CASSQDRGFYYGYTF TRBD1 NA TRBJ1-2 TRBV3-1/TRBV3-2
TGTGCCAGCAACGAGACCGGGACAGGGGGAGTAAATGAGCAGTTCTTC CASNETGTGGVNEQFF TRBD1 NA TRBJ2-1 TRBV3-1/TRBV3-2
TGTGCCAGCAGCCCGACGAGGGGGCGATACGAGCAGTACTTC CASSPTRGRYEQYF TRBD1 NA TRBJ2-7 TRBV5-6
TGTGCCAGCACACCGGGAGGGGGCATCCTCACCAACGAGCAGTACTTC CASTPGGGILTNEQYF NA once TRBJ2-7 TRBV28
TGTGCCAGCACTTTGGTGAGCTCTGGAAACACCATATATTTT CASTLVSSGNTIYF NA NA TRBJ1-3 TRBV2
TGTGCCAGCAGCTTTGCGGGGGGGCCGCGGAATGAGCAGTTCTTC CASSFAGGPRNEQFF TRBD2 NA TRBJ2-1 TRBV5-8
TGTGCCAGCAGCTTAGGACAGGGCGATGAGCAGTTCTTC CASSLGQGDEQFF TRBD1 NA TRBJ2-1 TRBV7-7